These T cell receptor beta chains were read from a single sample in a study of CD8 T cells in Susac syndrome. TCRdb passed the immunoSEQ multiplex PCR reads through MiXCR, listing each CDR3 protein once. The sample shows approximately 150,000 distinct CDR3 sequences, less than 95% of them seen only once. Sequenced material: CD4+ T cells from PBMCs. These receptors came from a human donor in good health. The CDR3 runs from the conserved cysteine through the conserved F or W. A D gene is named only where the DNA matches it firmly. Expanded clones get a size class; other rows say once, few or many, or leave the size out.

v_gene	d_gene	len	abundance	j_gene	CDR3aa	CDR3nt
TRBV12-3/TRBV12-4	-	15	-	TRBJ2-5	CASSPGDTYQETQYF	TGTGCCAGCAGCCCAGGGGATACGTACCAAGAGACCCAGTACTTC
TRBV6-5	TRBD1	13	-	TRBJ2-7	CASRQGQNYEQYF	TGTGCCAGCAGACAGGGGCAGAACTACGAGCAGTACTTC
TRBV7-9	-	14	few	TRBJ1-1	CASSGFRGRTEAFF	TGTGCCAGCAGCGGCTTCAGGGGACGGACTGAAGCTTTCTTT
TRBV4-2	TRBD2	15	-	TRBJ2-7	CASSHPRLAGGEQYF	TGTGCCAGCAGCCATCCAAGACTAGCGGGAGGTGAGCAGTACTTC
TRBV14	-	15	-	TRBJ1-1	CASSPLQHSNTEAFF	TGTGCCAGCAGCCCCCTGCAGCACTCTAACACTGAAGCTTTCTTT
TRBV20-1	-	16	-	TRBJ1-4	CSARDRSSGTGEKLFF	TGCAGTGCTAGAGATCGGTCGTCCGGGACGGGCGAAAAACTGTTTTTT
TRBV28	TRBD2	16	-	TRBJ2-1	CASSPRLAGGYNEQFF	TGTGCCAGCAGTCCTAGACTAGCGGGGGGATACAATGAGCAGTTCTTC
TRBV4-1	-	13	few	TRBJ2-3	CASRMTDKDTQYF	TGCGCCAGCAGGATGACAGACAAGGATACGCAGTATTTT
TRBV9	-	15	-	TRBJ2-2	CASSVDGINTGELFF	TGTGCCAGCAGCGTAGATGGCATTAACACCGGGGAGCTGTTTTTT
TRBV12-3/TRBV12-4	-	14	-	TRBJ2-7	CASSVSSWIYEQYF	TGTGCCAGCAGTGTCTCAAGTTGGATCTACGAGCAGTACTTC
TRBV7-8	-	13	-	TRBJ1-1	CASSLSRDTEAFF	TGTGCCAGCAGCTTGAGCAGGGATACTGAAGCTTTCTTT
TRBV12-5	-	13	-	TRBJ2-5	CASGFDATETQYF	TGTGCTAGTGGTTTCGACGCGACGGAGACCCAGTACTTC
TRBV6-1	-	16	-	TRBJ1-5	CASNGGGRAGEGPQHF	TGTGCCAGCAACGGGGGGGGTCGGGCCGGGGAGGGGCCCCAGCATTTT
TRBV28	TRBD1	15	-	TRBJ2-2	CASRLDRDGTGELFF	TGTGCCAGCAGACTCGACAGGGATGGGACCGGGGAGCTGTTTTTT
TRBV7-9	-	14	-	TRBJ1-2	CASSPWDTNYGYTF	TGTGCCAGCAGCCCCTGGGACACAAACTATGGCTACACCTTC
TRBV20-1	TRBD2	16	-	TRBJ2-7	CSAQPLAGVRSYEQYF	TGCAGTGCCCAACCCCTAGCGGGAGTTCGCTCCTACGAGCAGTACTTC
TRBV7-9	-	16	-	TRBJ2-2	CASSPGPGPNTGELFF	TGTGCCAGCAGCCCCGGGCCCGGACCGAACACCGGGGAGCTGTTTTTT
TRBV5-1	-	12	-	TRBJ2-5	CASRLGGETQYF	TGCGCCAGCAGGCTTGGAGGAGAGACCCAGTACTTC
TRBV9	TRBD2	17	-	TRBJ2-7	CASSGAGGGPLGYEQYF	TGTGCCAGCAGCGGGGCGGGCGGGGGGCCTTTAGGCTACGAGCAGTACTTC
TRBV19	-	14	once	TRBJ1-5	CASSIGTDNQPQHF	TGTGCCAGTAGTATAGGCACAGACAATCAGCCCCAGCATTTT
TRBV29-1	-	11	-	TRBJ1-1	CSVESRAKAFF	TGCAGCGTTGAAAGTCGCGCCAAAGCTTTCTTT
TRBV7-3	-	13	-	TRBJ2-1	CASSLTSGDEQFF	TGTGCCAGCAGCTTAACGTCAGGGGATGAGCAGTTCTTC
TRBV5-4	TRBD2	14	-	TRBJ2-4	CASSLGAGGDIQYF	TGTGCCAGCAGCTTGGGCGCGGGAGGGGACATTCAGTACTTC
TRBV12-3/TRBV12-4	TRBD1	13	-	TRBJ2-5	CASRPGTGETQYF	TGTGCCAGCAGACCCGGGACAGGGGAGACCCAGTACTTC
TRBV9	-	14	-	TRBJ1-1	CASSVTPEDTEAFF	TGTGCCAGCAGCGTAACCCCGGAGGACACTGAAGCTTTCTTT
TRBV19	TRBD1	16	-	TRBJ1-3	CASTTPTGQGGNTIYF	TGTGCCAGTACCACCCCCACCGGACAGGGTGGAAACACCATATATTTT
TRBV6-1	TRBD1	14	once	TRBJ1-1	CASSKTGENTEAFF	TGTGCCAGCAGTAAAACAGGGGAGAACACTGAAGCTTTCTTT
TRBV19	-	14	-	TRBJ2-1	CASRDPLRGSEQFF	TGTGCCAGTAGGGACCCTTTAAGGGGGAGTGAGCAGTTCTTC